This record looks at one TCR beta chain sequence and its context. The antigen this receptor binds is unknown. Base-call qualities are not available, and no considerably larger clone is one nucleotide away. The treatment or condition label, as the study defines it: oral pan-JAK inhibitor, 5-10 mg twice daily. Peripheral blood and lesional scalp punch biopsies were obtained from patients with alopecia areata. PBMCs were isolated by density centrifugation and stained for CD3, CD4 and CD8, after which CD4+ and CD8+ T cells were sorted on a FACSAria. The entry originates in a study of CD8+ T cells in alopecia areata (dated by TCRdb to 2016 to 2018). Background on the whole study: Treated patients were enrolled in an open-label pilot trial of oral tofacitinib at 5 to 10 mg twice daily for moderate-to-severe alopecia areata. Tofacitinib was given for 6 to 18 months, followed by 6 months of follow-up off drug to assess delayed response and recurrence. Disease severity in treated patients was measured with the SALT score, which quantifies the percentage of affected scalp surface area. The study used high-throughput TCRbeta sequencing to examine T cell clonal expansion in alopecia areata, in both the C3H/HeJ mouse model and human patients. Scalp tissue and sorted CD4+ and CD8+ peripheral blood T cells from patchy and totalis/universalis alopecia areata patients and from healthy controls were covered by human TCRbeta sequencing. Patients on tofacitinib were biopsied at baseline and after 4 and 24 weeks of treatment, and several of the patients also had a later scalp biopsy. Scalp clonality was compared among normal scalp (n=4), patchy alopecia areata scalp (n=8), and alopecia totalis/universalis scalp (n=8). The RNA source kit depended on sample type: the PAXgene miRNA kit for fixed scalp, the miRNeasy kit for PBMCs, and the RNeasy kit for mouse skin. Amplification of TCRbeta CDR3 regions was done by immunoSEQ multiplex PCR using 35 Vbeta forward primers and 13 Jbeta reverse primers. Overall study results and their limits: Shared TCR sequences between patients were less evident than in mice, which may be partly attributable to HLA diversity in the patient population. Resident alphabeta T cells in normal human skin are also sequenced, complicating scalp TCR repertoire analysis, unlike mouse skin dominated by gammadelta T cells. The treated cohort was small, with a single nonresponder, so links between baseline CD8+ expansion and response need larger studies. Lesional scalp, especially in alopecia totalis/universalis, showed higher clonality and more expanded CD8+ clones than normal scalp, suggesting antigenic drive. Many expanded lesional clones were found to persist in scalp and blood during tofacitinib treatment, and relapse after treatment cessation may be partly explained by this persistence. Tofacitinib significantly decreased scalp clonality and the number of expanded CD8+ clones among the top 100 scalp clones.

Reading from cysteine to phenylalanine, the CDR3 counts 17 amino acids. The sequence is cut down to CDR3 DNA, 51 bases in frame from base 1. According to the germline V gene, CDR1 reads MGHRA and CDR2 reads YSYEKL. Unmatched junction bases come to 9, with V trimmed by 0 bases and J by 5 bases. Receptor amplification or capture employed the immunoSEQ multiplex PCR assay. RNA was extracted from all samples and reverse transcribed into cDNA as template for TCR sequencing. SuperScript III was used for first-strand cDNA synthesis, primed with a 2:1 mix of oligo-dT and random hexamers. A synthetic immune receptor repertoire was used to measure amplification bias, and any remaining bias was corrected computationally. In the paper's pipeline: Raw reads were preprocessed to remove errors, and CDR3 was defined by IMGT conventions from the conserved cysteine to phenylalanine. Clonality was calculated as 1 minus Shannon entropy normalized by log2 of the number of productive unique TCRs. Whether each scalp clone was CD4 or CD8 was inferred by checking scalp TCRbeta sequences against the CD4 and CD8 repertoires from sorted blood. Imported from immuneACCESS, the table was reduced by TCRdb to in-frame sequences with V and J called. These copies leave out some clones; in studies compared against another copy, an unresolved V gene accounts for under half, and the cause of the remainder is not known. V and J calls and clone size are as listed in that table; D and trimming were resolved from the DNA. This sample has fewer than 250,000 clones in its table, and roughly two fifths of those were observed once. The ten most abundant clones make up around 0.48% of the sample.

The material was CD4+ T cells sorted from blood, obtained at approximately week 31, from a patient treated with tofacitinib. This sequence was found in a human donor with alopecia areata. Recombination connected TRBV4-1 to TRBJ2-5, with 10 junctional bases fitting TRBD2. The CDR3 sequence is CASSQDWPSGSSETQYF. The DNA sequence is TGCGCCAGCAGCCAAGATTGGCCTAGCGGGAGTAGCGAGACCCAGTACTTC.